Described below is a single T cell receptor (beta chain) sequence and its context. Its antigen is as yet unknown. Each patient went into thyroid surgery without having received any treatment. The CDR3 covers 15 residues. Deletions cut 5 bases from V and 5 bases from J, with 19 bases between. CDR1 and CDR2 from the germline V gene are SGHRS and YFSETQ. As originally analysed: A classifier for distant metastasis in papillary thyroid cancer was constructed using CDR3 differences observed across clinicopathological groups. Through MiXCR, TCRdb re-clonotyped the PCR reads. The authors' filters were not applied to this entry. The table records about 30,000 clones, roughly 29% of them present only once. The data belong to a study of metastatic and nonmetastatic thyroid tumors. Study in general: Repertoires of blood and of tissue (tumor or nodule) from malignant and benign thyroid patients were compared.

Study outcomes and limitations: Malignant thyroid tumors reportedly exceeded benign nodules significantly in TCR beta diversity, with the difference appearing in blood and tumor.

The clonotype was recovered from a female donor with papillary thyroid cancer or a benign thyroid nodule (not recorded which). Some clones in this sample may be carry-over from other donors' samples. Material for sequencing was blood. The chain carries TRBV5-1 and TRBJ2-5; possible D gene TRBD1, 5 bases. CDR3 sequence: CASREAGSREETQYF. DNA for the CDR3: TGCGCCAGCAGAGAGGCAGGGTCACGAGAGGAGACCCAGTACTTC.